The clone carrying this T cell receptor (beta chain) was detected only a few times. Its antigen is currently unknown. The ends lost 0 bases at V and 1 base at J; junction bases unmatched: 8. Germline values: CDR1 MRHNA, CDR2 SNTAGT. This CDR3 region has 17 residues. The record originates from a study of T-cell memory formation after mild COVID-19. On the study more broadly: Clusters of TCRs were largely donor specific. Findings and caveats of the study: Later expanders leaned toward CD4+, whereas clones contracting from day 15 to 85 were balanced CD4/CD8.

TCRdb recomputed calls from the 5' RACE reads with MiXCR, one row per CDR3 protein. The sample has around 370,000 distinct CDR3 sequences; around 21% are singletons. The TCR was taken from an adult woman who had mild COVID-19 (a few samples of this study predate the infection). Cell type and time point are not known. Sequencing used PBMCs or a T cell subset sorted from them (not recorded which). The V call is TRBV6-4, the J call TRBJ1-1; 7 bases line up with TRBD1. The CDR3 bases are TGTGCCAGCAGTGACTCTATCACCGGGACAGCGAACACTGAAGCTTTCTTT. Translating gives CASSDSITGTANTEAFF.